The rows below give T cell receptor beta chains drawn from one sample of a study of shared clonotypes between healthy human individuals. Assay: immunoSEQ multiplex PCR; the TCRdb copy retains only in-frame clones and omits some. The sample comprises 1.4 million to 1.5 million clones, 96% of which are singletons, and roughly 1.1% rests with the top ten. Sequencing input: naive CD4+ T cells sorted from blood. Every receptor here comes from a man aged 25 to 40 in good health. CDR3s include the opening cysteine and the closing phenylalanine or tryptophan. Fields, in order: V gene, D gene, J gene, CDR3 protein, CDR3 DNA. The D gene is left open where the match is weak.

TRBV19	TRBD1	TRBJ2-2	CASSLTGYVGELFF	TGTGCCAGTAGTCTGACAGGGTATGTCGGGGAGCTGTTTTTT
TRBV5-1	.	TRBJ1-1	CASTQEAFF	TGCGCCAGCACCCAGGAAGCTTTCTTT
TRBV28	TRBD2	TRBJ2-2	CASTRRVAGVSGELFF	TGTGCCAGCACCAGACGGGTAGCGGGAGTCTCCGGGGAGCTGTTTTTT
TRBV5-6	.	TRBJ2-6	CASSLPTGSSGANVLTF	TGTGCCAGCAGCTTGCCCACGGGTTCCTCTGGGGCCAACGTCCTGACTTTC
TRBV5-5	.	TRBJ1-1	CASSSFYQGLNTEAFF	TGTGCCAGCAGCTCGTTCTATCAGGGGTTGAACACTGAAGCTTTCTTT
TRBV11-2	TRBD2	TRBJ2-7	CASSSGLAGGHYEQYF	TGTGCCAGCAGCTCGGGACTAGCGGGAGGCCACTACGAGCAGTACTTC
TRBV2	TRBD2	TRBJ2-7	CASSDIAGGPGQYF	TGTGCCAGCAGTGATATAGCGGGAGGGCCTGGGCAGTACTTC
TRBV29-1	.	TRBJ1-3	CSVPGLAGNTIYF	TGCAGCGTTCCAGGGCTGGCTGGAAACACCATATATTTT
TRBV7-2	TRBD1	TRBJ2-3	CASSLRTAGTVNTDTQYF	TGTGCCAGCAGCTTACGAACGGCCGGGACAGTCAACACAGATACGCAGTATTTT
TRBV27	.	TRBJ2-7	CASSLGFPYEQYF	TGTGCCAGCAGTTTGGGGTTCCCCTACGAGCAGTACTTC
TRBV9	TRBD2	TRBJ2-1	CASSAGTSGRAPPQFF	TGTGCCAGCAGCGCCGGGACTAGCGGGAGGGCACCCCCCCAGTTCTTC